This passage covers 3 T cell receptor beta chains from one sample sequenced in a study of T cell responses to AZD1222 COVID-19 vaccine. The data were produced by immunoSEQ multiplex PCR, yet TCRdb's version contains in-frame clones alone and is incomplete. The sample includes 95,000 to 150,000 clones, around 87% of them seen just once. The specimen was peripheral blood, collected on day 0 of AZD1222 vaccination. The receptors were gathered from an adult in good health.

V usage is TRBV9 and J usage is TRBJ2-3, with no clear D. The V gene lost 0 bases and the J gene lost 1 base, with 12 bases spanning the gap. CDR1 is SGDLS, CDR2 YYNGEE, per germline. The length of the CDR3 is 16 residues. The CDR3 protein is CASSVALGLGTDTQYF. CDR3 bases: TGTGCCAGCAGCGTAGCCCTAGGGTTGGGCACAGATACGCAGTATTTT.

This sequence joins TRBV5-1 and TRBJ2-3; no definite D call. V was clipped by 1 base and J by 1 base, with 10 bases between them. CDR3 length equals 15 residues. The V gene's germline CDR1 is SGHRS and CDR2 YFSETQ. CDR3 bases: TGCGCCAGCAGCTTGTTAGGGTCGGGCACAGATACGCAGTATTTT. The encoded protein is CASSLLGSGTDTQYF.

This chain joins TRBV19 and TRBJ2-7, with a possible D match to TRBD2 (5 bases). Trimming took 5 bases from V and 9 from J, leaving 14 bases between them. CDR1 LNHDA and CDR2 SQIVND come from the germline V gene (reference sequence). This CDR3 region has 12 residues. The CDR3 here is CASSPEGRGQYF. CDR3 nucleotides: TGTGCCAGTAGTCCAGAGGGCCGAGGGCAGTACTTC.